The TCR beta chain described here comes from a study of T-cell reconstitution after alpha-beta-depleted transplantation in children. Study-level results: About two months after transplant, alpha-beta T cells reportedly came from several hundred expanded graft clones. The origin of high day-60 TCRbeta diversity in some patients lay in surviving recipient T cells and thymic progenitors.

Trimming stripped 5 bases from V and 4 bases from J, with 16 bases between. Germline CDR1 DFQATT, CDR2 SNEGSKA (reference sequence). The CDR3 runs to 14 residues. Preparing the TCRbeta library involved the use of unique molecular identifiers. One entry per CDR3 protein, called by TCRdb with MiXCR from the PCR reads. Counted here are a few hundred thousand distinct CDR3 sequences, more than 20% occurring once; the ten biggest clones make up around a third. This clonotype showed up just a few times. Its matching antigen is unknown. The TCR originated in a boy under three years old with Wiskott-Aldrich syndrome, due to receive a stem cell transplant. The specimen comprised PBMCs, sampled before TCRalphabeta/CD19-depleted stem cell transplant. The chain combines TRBV20-1 with TRBJ2-3; D gene unclear. The CDR3 DNA sequence: TGCAGTGCTCACATGCTCGAGTTTTCAGATACGCAGTATTTT. Translating it yields CSAHMLEFSDTQYF.